The sequence of this TCR beta chain was determined in a study of T-cell memory formation after mild COVID-19. CDR3 length: 17 amino acids. V lost 4 bases to trimming and J lost 2 bases; unmatched junction nucleotides: 12. Germline CDR1 SGHRS, CDR2 YFSETQ. TCRdb re-called the 5' RACE reads with MiXCR, one entry per CDR3 protein. The sample lists some 290,000 distinct CDR3 sequences; around 16% were seen once. This clonotype was picked up a small number of times. Its antigen remains unidentified. Study outcomes and limitations: Memory cells collected pre-infection included some clones that later responded, suggesting cross-reactive memory joined. Day 15 to 85 contractors were CD4/CD8 balanced; later expanders leaned CD4+.

This sequence joins TRBV5-1 and TRBJ1-1, with TRBD1 identical over 9 bases. The source is a man aged 18 to 30 who had mild COVID-19 (a few samples of this study predate the infection). Cell type and time point are not known. What was sequenced was PBMCs or a T cell subset sorted from them (not recorded which). CDR3 sequence reads: CASSDPPGQGFNTEAFF. Written as DNA, the CDR3 is TGCGCCAGCAGCGACCCCCCGGGACAGGGCTTCAACACTGAAGCTTTCTTT.